This T cell receptor (beta chain) emerged from a study of cytomegalovirus exposure and HLA in healthy donors. In the PCR, 60 Vbeta and 13 Jbeta primers were used. The data were produced by immunoSEQ multiplex PCR, yet TCRdb's version contains in-frame clones alone and is incomplete. The sample includes about 91,000 clones, around 86% of them seen just once. Only one count was recorded for this clone. Germline V gives CDR1 MNHNS, CDR2 SASEGT. The CDR3 is 15 amino acids. The receptor's source is a man aged 25-45 years in good health and CMV-seropositive. Sequencing was performed on PBMCs. This rearrangement joins TRBV6-1 to TRBJ2-5; 9 bases are shared with TRBD1. With the DNA end fitting TRBJ2-7 better, the J assignment may be wrong. CDR3 nucleotide sequence: TGTGCCAGCAGGGAAAGGACAGGGGTTTCCTACGAGCAGTACTTC. Protein: CASRERTGVSYEQYF.